The rows below give T cell receptor beta chains drawn from one sample of a study of identical twins. TCRdb analysed the 5' RACE reads with MiXCR anew, one entry per CDR3 protein. The data hold fewer than 500,000 distinct CDR3 sequences, with approximately 24% observed a single time. The data were also submitted as part of a second study, on T cells expressing NK-cell markers.

What was sequenced was CD4+ T cells sorted from blood. These receptors were taken from a young woman in good health. Both conserved end residues are part of each CDR3. A D gene is named only where the DNA matches it firmly. Not all rows give a size; the values are once, few, many and, for expanded clones, a class.

CDR3 length,J gene,clone size,V gene,D gene,CDR3 protein,CDR3 DNA
15,TRBJ2-1,few,TRBV12-3/TRBV12-4,-,CASSPNRGGCNEQFF,TGTGCCAGCAGTCCCAACAGGGGGGGATGCAATGAGCAGTTCTTC
17,TRBJ2-2,few,TRBV4-3,-,CASSQAVGQGITGELFF,TGCGCCAGCAGCCAAGCTGTAGGGCAGGGGATCACCGGGGAGCTGTTTTTT
12,TRBJ2-5,-,TRBV20-1,-,CSAREFRETQYF,TGCAGTGCTAGAGAGTTCCGCGAGACCCAGTACTTC
18,TRBJ1-6,-,TRBV7-6,TRBD1,CASSNGIRQGSYNSPLHF,TGTGCCAGCAGCAATGGGATCCGACAGGGTTCCTATAATTCACCCCTCCACTTT
14,TRBJ1-1,many,TRBV9,-,CASSVSGMNTEAFF,TGTGCCAGCAGCGTATCCGGCATGAACACTGAAGCTTTCTTT
15,TRBJ1-2,once,TRBV7-2,-,CASSLAIQGRTGYTF,TGTGCCAGCAGCTTAGCTATCCAGGGGCGGACTGGCTACACCTTC
11,TRBJ2-1,-,TRBV14,TRBD1,CASSIRDRQFF,TGTGCCAGCAGCATCCGGGACAGGCAGTTCTTC
14,TRBJ2-7,-,TRBV20-1,TRBD2,CSARDPSGTYEQYF,TGCAGTGCTAGGGACCCTAGCGGTACCTACGAGCAGTACTTC
13,TRBJ2-1,-,TRBV20-1,-,CSAERERRNEQFF,TGCAGTGCAGAAAGGGAGAGGCGGAATGAGCAGTTCTTC
14,TRBJ2-2,few,TRBV20-1,TRBD2,CSASLAGGPGELFF,TGCAGTGCTAGCCTAGCGGGAGGGCCGGGGGAGCTGTTTTTT
13,TRBJ1-2,few,TRBV25-1,-,CASSDSYVPGYTF,TGTGCCAGCAGTGACTCCTACGTACCTGGCTACACCTTC
13,TRBJ2-1,few,TRBV20-1,-,CSASTSLDNEQFF,TGCAGTGCTAGCACTAGTTTGGACAATGAGCAGTTCTTC
17,TRBJ2-4,few,TRBV5-1,-,CASSWGRDTLAKNIQYF,TGCGCCAGCAGCTGGGGCCGGGACACCTTAGCCAAAAACATTCAGTACTTC
16,TRBJ1-1,-,TRBV5-5,-,CASSDERGSGNTEAFF,TGTGCCAGCAGTGACGAACGGGGGTCGGGGAACACTGAAGCTTTCTTT
15,TRBJ2-7,-,TRBV10-3,TRBD1,CAISEPGQSSYEQYF,TGTGCCATCAGTGAACCGGGACAGAGCTCCTACGAGCAGTACTTC